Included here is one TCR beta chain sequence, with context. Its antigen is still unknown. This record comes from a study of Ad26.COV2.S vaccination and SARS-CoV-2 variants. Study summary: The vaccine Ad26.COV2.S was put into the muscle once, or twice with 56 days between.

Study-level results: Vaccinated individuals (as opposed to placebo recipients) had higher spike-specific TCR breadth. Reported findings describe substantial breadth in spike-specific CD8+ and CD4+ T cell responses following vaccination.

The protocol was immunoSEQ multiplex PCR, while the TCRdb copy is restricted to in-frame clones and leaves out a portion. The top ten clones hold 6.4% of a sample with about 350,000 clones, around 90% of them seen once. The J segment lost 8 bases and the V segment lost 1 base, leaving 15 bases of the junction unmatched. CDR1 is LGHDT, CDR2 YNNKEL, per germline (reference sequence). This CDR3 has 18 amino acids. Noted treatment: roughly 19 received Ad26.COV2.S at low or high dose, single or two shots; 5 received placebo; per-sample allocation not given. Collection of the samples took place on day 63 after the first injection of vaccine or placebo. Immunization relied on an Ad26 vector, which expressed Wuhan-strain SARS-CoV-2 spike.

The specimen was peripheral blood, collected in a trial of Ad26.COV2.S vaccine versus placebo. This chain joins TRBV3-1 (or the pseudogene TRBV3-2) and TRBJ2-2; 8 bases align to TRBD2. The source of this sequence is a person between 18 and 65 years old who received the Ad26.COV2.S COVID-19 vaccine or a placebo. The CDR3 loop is CASSQGQRGFSSWGELFF. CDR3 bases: TGTGCCAGCAGCCAAGGTCAGCGGGGGTTTTCCTCGTGGGGGGAGCTGTTTTTT.